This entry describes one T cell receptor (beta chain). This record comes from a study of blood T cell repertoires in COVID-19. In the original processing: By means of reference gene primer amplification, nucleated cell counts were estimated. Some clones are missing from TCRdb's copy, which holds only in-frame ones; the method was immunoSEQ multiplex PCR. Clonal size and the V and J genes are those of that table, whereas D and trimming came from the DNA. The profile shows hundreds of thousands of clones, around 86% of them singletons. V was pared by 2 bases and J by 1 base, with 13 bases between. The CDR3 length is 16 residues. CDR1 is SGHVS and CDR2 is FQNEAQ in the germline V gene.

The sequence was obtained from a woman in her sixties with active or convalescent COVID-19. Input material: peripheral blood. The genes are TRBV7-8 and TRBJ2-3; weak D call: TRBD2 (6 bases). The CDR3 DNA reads TGTGCCAGCAGCTTATCCAGACTAGACCGCACAGATACGCAGTATTTT. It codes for CASSLSRLDRTDTQYF.